The present T cell receptor beta chain was sequenced within a study of post-analysis software for immune sequencing data (dated by TCRdb to 2015 to 2017). For the wider study: Disease courses on record covered relapsing-remitting, secondary progressive and progressive-relapsing multiple sclerosis, though some patients had no subtype annotation. The patient repertoires were compared against about a dozen previously published healthy control repertoires obtained from donors aged 6 to 25 years. A subset of samples was prepared in parallel using single-end sample barcoding, then pooled and co-amplified after Illumina adapter ligation.

To demonstrate the VDJtools post-analysis software, the study profiled TCR beta repertoires from the peripheral blood of about a dozen young patients with multiple sclerosis. The multiple sclerosis patients were children and adolescents between about 6 and 16 years of age. The CDR3 covers 18 residues, taking in both the cysteine and the phenylalanine. Of all the DNA, just the CDR3 is kept, 54 bases in frame from base 1. The junction carries 22 bases between V and J, which are trimmed by 0 bases and 3 bases respectively. The germline V gene encodes CDR1 DFQATT and CDR2 SNEGSKA (reference sequence). The table lists this clonotype with a few counts. Its target antigen remains unknown. One base away there is no much larger clone; base qualities are not given. Receptor amplification or capture employed PCR. This sample was sequenced with an Illumina HiSeq 2500. To reduce PCR and sequencing biases, unique molecular identifiers were incorporated into the TCR beta cDNA libraries. Every 1 to 10 million input T cells yielded roughly 500,000 cDNA molecules, meaning each molecule approximated one T cell. The patient libraries were prepared and sequenced using the same protocol as the earlier healthy control dataset. Samples belonging to the same batch were prepared together, multiplexed and sequenced on a shared HiSeq lane. Concerning the study's data processing: Raw barcoded reads were processed with MIGEC, and single-read molecular identifier groups were discarded before consensus assembly and CDR3 extraction. VDJtools was used for post-analysis of the clonotype tables, with diversity normalized by down-sampling every dataset to the smallest sample size. In repertoire overlap clustering, CDR3 amino acid sequences, but not nucleotide sequences, were matched to correct batch-related cross-sample contamination. In TCRdb, the public reads were trimmed at Q25 with fastp and aligned with MiXCR, with productive beta chains retained. When rows share a CDR3 protein, they turn into one entry using the most common DNA and genes. The V and J calls, along with clone size, are taken from TCRdb and not from the paper's own processing. A total of some 890,000 distinct CDR3 sequences appear in this sample, roughly half of them only once. The ten largest clones add up to approximately 4.3% of the sample.

Overall results and qualifications from the work: Patients showed significantly higher frequencies than controls for roughly five TRBV segments, among them TRBV5-6, TRBV5-1 and TRBV20-1. Strong co-clustering of samples prepared in the same batch was shown by direct clustering with F measure, prompting a batch-effect correction. Significantly lower normalized Chao1 diversity was found in multiple sclerosis patients than in controls, suggesting substantial peripheral T-cell clonal expansion. The control group was slightly older than the multiple sclerosis patient group.

This sequence originates from a girl under 18 with multiple sclerosis. Sequenced sample: blood. The chain links TRBV20-1 with TRBJ2-3; TRBD2 is a possible D gene, resting on 7 matching bases. The sequenced DNA is TGCAGTGCTAGAGATCCTTGGCCAGCGGGACATGCGACAGATACGCAGTATTTT. It translates as CSARDPWPAGHATDTQYF.